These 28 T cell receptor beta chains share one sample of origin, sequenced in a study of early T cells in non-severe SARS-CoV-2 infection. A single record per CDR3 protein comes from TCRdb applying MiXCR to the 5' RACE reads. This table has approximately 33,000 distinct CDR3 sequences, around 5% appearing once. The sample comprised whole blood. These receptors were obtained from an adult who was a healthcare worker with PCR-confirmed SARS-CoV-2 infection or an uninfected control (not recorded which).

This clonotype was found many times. CDR3 sequence: CASSLATGGSGYTF. CDR3 sequence (DNA): TGTGCCAGCAGCTTAGCGACAGGGGGCTCTGGCTACACCTTC. The rearrangement joins TRBV7-8 to TRBJ1-2; 10 bases map to TRBD1. The V gene's germline CDR1 is SGHVS and CDR2 FQNEAQ. The ends lost 0 bases at V and 7 bases at J; junction bases unmatched: 2. The CDR3 is 14 residues long.

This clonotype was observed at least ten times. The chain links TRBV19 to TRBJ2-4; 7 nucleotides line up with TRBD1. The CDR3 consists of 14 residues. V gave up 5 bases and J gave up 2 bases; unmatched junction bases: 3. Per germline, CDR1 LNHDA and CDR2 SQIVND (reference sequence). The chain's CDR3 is CASSPTGTKNIQYF. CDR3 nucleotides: TGTGCCAGTAGTCCGACAGGGACCAAAAACATTCAGTACTTC. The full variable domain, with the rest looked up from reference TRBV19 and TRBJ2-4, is DGGITQSPKYLFRKEGQNVTLSCEQNLNHDAMYWYRQDPGQGLRLIYYSQIVNDFQKGDIAEGYSVSREKKESFPLTVTSAQKNPTAFYLCASSPTGTKNIQYFGAGTRLSVL.

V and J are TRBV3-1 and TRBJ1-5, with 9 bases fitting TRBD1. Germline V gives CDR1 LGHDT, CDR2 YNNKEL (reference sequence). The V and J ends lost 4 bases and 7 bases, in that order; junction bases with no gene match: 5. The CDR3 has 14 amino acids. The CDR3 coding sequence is TGTGCCAGCAGCCCTGGGACAGGGAGGCAGCCCCAGCATTTT. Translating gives CASSPGTGRQPQHF.

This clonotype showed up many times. The CDR3: CASSLAVDYEQYF. Written as DNA, the CDR3 is TGTGCCAGCAGCTTAGCGGTGGATTACGAGCAGTACTTC. This chain uses TRBV7-9 with TRBJ2-7; D gene uncertain. Germline V gene lookup returns CDR1 SEHNR and CDR2 FQNEAQ (reference sequence). The CDR3 runs 13 residues. The V end lost 0 bases, the J end lost 4 bases, and 7 bases lay between the germline ends.

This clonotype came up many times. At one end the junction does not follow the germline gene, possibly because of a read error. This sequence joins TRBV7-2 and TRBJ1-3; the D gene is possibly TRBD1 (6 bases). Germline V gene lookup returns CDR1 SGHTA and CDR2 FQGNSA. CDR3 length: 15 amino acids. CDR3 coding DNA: TGTGCCAGCAGCATAGCACAGGGTTCTGGAAACACCATATATTTT. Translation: CASSIAQGSGNTIYF.

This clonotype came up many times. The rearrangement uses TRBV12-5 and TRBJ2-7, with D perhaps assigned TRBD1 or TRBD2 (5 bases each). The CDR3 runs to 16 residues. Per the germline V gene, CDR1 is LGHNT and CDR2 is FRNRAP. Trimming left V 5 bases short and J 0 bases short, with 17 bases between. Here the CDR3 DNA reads TGTGCTAGTGGTCCCCCCGGGGCTACCCCCTCCTACGAGCAGTACTTC. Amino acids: CASGPPGATPSYEQYF.

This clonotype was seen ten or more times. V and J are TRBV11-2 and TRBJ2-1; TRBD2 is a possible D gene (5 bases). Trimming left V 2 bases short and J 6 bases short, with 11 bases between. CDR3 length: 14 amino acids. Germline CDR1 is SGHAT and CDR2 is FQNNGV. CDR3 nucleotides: TGTGCCAGCAGCTTATCCTGGGAGTTCAATGAGCAGTTCTTC. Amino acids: CASSLSWEFNEQFF.

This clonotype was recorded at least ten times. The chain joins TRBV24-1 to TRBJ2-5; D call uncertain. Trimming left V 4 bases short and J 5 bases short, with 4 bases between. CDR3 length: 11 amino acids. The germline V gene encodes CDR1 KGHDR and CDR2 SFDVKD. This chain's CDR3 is CATSEAETQYF. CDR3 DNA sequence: TGTGCCACCAGTGAGGCGGAGACCCAGTACTTC.

The CDR3 loop is CSARGLADRYEQYF. The DNA for the CDR3 is TGCAGTGCTAGGGGGCTAGCGGACCGCTACGAGCAGTACTTC. This chain uses TRBV20-1 with TRBJ2-7, with TRBD2 matching 7 bases. This CDR3 spans 14 amino acids. The germline V gene encodes CDR1 DFQATT and CDR2 SNEGSKA (reference sequence). The junction had 8 bases not matched to a gene; V was cut back by 3 bases and J by 3 bases.

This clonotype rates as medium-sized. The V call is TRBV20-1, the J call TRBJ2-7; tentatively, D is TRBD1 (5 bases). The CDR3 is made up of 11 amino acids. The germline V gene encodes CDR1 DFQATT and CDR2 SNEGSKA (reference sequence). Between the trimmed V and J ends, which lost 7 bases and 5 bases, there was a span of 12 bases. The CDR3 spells CSVPGNHEQYF. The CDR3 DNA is TGCAGTGTTCCAGGGAACCACGAGCAGTACTTC.

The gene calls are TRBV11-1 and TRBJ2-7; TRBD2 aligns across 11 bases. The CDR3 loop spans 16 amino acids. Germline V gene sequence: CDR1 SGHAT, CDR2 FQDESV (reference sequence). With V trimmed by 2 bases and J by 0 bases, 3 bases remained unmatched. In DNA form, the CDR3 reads TGTGCCAGCAGCTTAACTAGCGGGGGAAGCTCCTACGAGCAGTACTTC. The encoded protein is CASSLTSGGSSYEQYF.

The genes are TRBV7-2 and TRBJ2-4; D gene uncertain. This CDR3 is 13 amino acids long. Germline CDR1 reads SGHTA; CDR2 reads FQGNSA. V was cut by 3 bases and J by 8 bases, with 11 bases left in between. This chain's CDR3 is CASSFTVKDIQYF. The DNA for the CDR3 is TGTGCCAGCAGCTTTACGGTTAAGGACATTCAGTACTTC.

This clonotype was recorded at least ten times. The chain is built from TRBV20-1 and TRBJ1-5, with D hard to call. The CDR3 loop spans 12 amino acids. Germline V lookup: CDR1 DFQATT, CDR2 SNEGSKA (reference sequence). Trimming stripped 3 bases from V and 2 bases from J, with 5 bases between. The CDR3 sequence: CSASMRNQPQHF. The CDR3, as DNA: TGCAGTGCTAGTATGCGCAATCAGCCCCAGCATTTT.

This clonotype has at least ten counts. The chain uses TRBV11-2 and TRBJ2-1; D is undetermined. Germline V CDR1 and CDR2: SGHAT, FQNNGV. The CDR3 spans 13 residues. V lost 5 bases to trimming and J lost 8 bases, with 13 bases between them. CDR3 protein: CASSQPSVDEQFF. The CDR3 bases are TGTGCCAGCAGCCAACCGAGCGTCGATGAGCAGTTCTTC.

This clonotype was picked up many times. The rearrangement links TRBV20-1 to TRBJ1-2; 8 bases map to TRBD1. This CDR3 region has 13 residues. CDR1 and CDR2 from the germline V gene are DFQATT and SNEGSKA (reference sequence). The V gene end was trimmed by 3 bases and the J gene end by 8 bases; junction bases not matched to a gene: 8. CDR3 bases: TGCAGTGCTAGGTCGGACAGGGCAAGAGGCTACACCTTC. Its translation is CSARSDRARGYTF.

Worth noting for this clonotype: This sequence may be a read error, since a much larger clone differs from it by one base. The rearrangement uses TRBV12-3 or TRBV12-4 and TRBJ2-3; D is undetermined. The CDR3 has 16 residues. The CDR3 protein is CAGSLVGLVFADTQYF. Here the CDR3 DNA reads TGTGCCGGCAGTTTAGTAGGGCTAGTCTTTGCAGATACGCAGTATTTT.

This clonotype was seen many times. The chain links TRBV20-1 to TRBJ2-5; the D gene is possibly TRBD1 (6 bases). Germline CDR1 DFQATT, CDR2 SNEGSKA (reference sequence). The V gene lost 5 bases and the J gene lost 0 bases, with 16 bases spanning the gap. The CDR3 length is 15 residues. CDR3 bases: TGCAGTGCTGCGCCGACAGGCGCATACCAAGAGACCCAGTACTTC. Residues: CSAAPTGAYQETQYF.

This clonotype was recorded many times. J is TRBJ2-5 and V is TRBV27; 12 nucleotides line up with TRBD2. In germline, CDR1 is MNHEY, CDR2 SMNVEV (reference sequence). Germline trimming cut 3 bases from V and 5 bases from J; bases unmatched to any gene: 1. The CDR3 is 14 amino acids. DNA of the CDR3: TGTGCCAGCAGTTTCACTAGCGGGGGGGAGACCCAGTACTTC. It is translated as CASSFTSGGETQYF.

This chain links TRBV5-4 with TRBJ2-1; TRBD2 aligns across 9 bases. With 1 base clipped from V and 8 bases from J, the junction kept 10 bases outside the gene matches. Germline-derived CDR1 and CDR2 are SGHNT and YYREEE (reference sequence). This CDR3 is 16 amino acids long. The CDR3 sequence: CASSLRLAGSFDEQFF. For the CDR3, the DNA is TGTGCCAGCAGCTTGCGGCTAGCGGGGAGTTTCGATGAGCAGTTCTTC.

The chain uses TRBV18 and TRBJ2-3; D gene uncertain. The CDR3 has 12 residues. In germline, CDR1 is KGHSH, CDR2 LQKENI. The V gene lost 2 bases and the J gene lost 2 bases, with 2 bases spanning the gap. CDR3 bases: TGTGCCAGCTCACCATACACAGATACGCAGTATTTT. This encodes CASSPYTDTQYF.

The CDR3 DNA follows: TGTGCCAGCAGCCAAGATGCTACCGGGGGGGCAGTTACGCAGTATTTT. Protein product: CASSQDATGGAVTQYF. The chain combines TRBV4-2 with TRBJ2-3; 8 bases line up with TRBD2. The V gene's germline CDR1 is LGHNA and CDR2 YNFKEQ. The CDR3 covers 16 residues. The V segment lost 0 bases and the J segment 8 bases; nucleotides outside the gene matches: 10.

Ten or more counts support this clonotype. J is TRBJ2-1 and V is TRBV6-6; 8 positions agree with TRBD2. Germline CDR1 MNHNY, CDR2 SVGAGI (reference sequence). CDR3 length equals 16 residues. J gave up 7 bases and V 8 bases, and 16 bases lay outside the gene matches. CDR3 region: CASSPRAGRAGNEQFF. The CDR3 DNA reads TGTGCCAGCTCCCCCCGAGCCGGGAGGGCCGGTAATGAGCAGTTCTTC.

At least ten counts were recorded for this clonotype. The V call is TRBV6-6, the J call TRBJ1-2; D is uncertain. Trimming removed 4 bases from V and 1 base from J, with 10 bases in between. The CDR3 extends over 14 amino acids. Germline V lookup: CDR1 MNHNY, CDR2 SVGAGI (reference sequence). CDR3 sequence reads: CASSSPGLNYGYTF. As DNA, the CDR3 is TGTGCCAGCAGTTCACCGGGCCTTAACTATGGCTACACCTTC.

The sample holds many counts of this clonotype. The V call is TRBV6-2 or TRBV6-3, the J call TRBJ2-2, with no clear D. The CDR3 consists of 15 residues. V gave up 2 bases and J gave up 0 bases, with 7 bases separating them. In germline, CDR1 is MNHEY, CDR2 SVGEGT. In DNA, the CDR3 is TGTGCCAGCAGTTACGACACGACGAACACCGGGGAGCTGTTTTTT. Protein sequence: CASSYDTTNTGELFF.

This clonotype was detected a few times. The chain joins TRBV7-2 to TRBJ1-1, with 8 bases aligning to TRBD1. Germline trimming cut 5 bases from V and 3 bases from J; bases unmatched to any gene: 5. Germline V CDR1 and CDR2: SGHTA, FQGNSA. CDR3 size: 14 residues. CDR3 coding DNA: TGTGCCAGCAGCAAGCAGACAGGGGACACTGAAGCTTTCTTT. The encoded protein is CASSKQTGDTEAFF.

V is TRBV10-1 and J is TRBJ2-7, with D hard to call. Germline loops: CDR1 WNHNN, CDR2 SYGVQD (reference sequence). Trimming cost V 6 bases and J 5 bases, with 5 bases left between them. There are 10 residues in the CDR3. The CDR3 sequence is CASRRNEQYF. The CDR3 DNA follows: TGCGCCAGCAGACGAAACGAGCAGTACTTC.

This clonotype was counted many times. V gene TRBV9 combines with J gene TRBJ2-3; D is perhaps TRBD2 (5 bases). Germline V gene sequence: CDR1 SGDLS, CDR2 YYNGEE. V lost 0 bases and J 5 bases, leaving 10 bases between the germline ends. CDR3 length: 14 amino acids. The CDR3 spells CASSVAYRGDTQYF. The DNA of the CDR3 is TGTGCCAGCAGCGTAGCTTACCGGGGAGATACGCAGTATTTT.

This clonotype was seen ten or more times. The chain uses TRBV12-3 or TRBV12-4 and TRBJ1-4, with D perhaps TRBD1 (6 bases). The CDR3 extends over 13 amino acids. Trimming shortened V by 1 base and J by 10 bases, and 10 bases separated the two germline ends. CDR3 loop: CASSLGEGGKLFF. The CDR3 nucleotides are TGTGCCAGCAGTTTAGGGGAAGGGGGAAAACTGTTTTTT.